The 14 T cell receptor beta chains given below trace back to one sample, sequenced in a study of blood T cell repertoires in COVID-19. TCRdb's copy holds only in-frame clones and misses some; the assay was immunoSEQ multiplex PCR. Of roughly 140,000 clones in the sample, about 80% were seen once. Sequenced: PBMCs or T cells enriched from blood (not recorded which). The receptors come from a young woman who had been exposed to COVID-19.

V is TRBV6-2 or TRBV6-3 and J is TRBJ2-3, with D perhaps matching TRBD2 (6 bases). Trimming cost V 6 bases and J 2 bases, with 12 bases left between them. There are 14 residues in the CDR3. CDR1 MNHEY and CDR2 SVGEGT come from the germline V gene. CDR3 bases: TGTGCCAGCAGCGAGGGACTTACCACAGATACGCAGTATTTT. This gives the protein CASSEGLTTDTQYF.

The V and J genes are TRBV7-2 and TRBJ2-3; 8 positions agree with TRBD2. After removal of 5 bases from V and 8 bases from J, the junction contained 15 bases not matched to a gene. Germline CDR1 SGHTA, CDR2 FQGNSA. The CDR3 is 16 residues long. The CDR3 nucleotides read TGTGCCAGCAGCGTTACTAGCGGCACAAGGAGTGGTACGCAGTATTTT. Translation: CASSVTSGTRSGTQYF. Full variable domain (rest looked up from reference TRBV7-2 and TRBJ2-3): GAGVSQSPSNKVTEKGKDVELRCDPISGHTALYWYRQSLGQGLEFLIYFQGNSAPDKSGLPSDRFSAERTGGSVSTLTIQRTQQEDSAVYLCASSVTSGTRSGTQYFGPGTRLTVL.

The rearrangement joins TRBV2 to TRBJ1-6, with 8 bases lining up with TRBD1. J gave up 5 bases and V 9 bases, and 9 bases lay outside the gene matches. Germline assignment: CDR1 SNHLY and CDR2 FYNNEI. The CDR3 consists of 15 residues. The CDR3 is CARKSPGQDNSPLHF. In DNA form, the CDR3 reads TGTGCCAGAAAAAGTCCGGGACAGGATAATTCACCCCTCCACTTT.

This chain connects TRBV28 to TRBJ2-1; unclear D gene. V shed 5 bases and J shed 11 bases, with 13 bases lying between them. Germline CDR1 reads MDHEN; CDR2 reads SYDVKM. The CDR3 spans 12 residues. The CDR3 spells CASSPSWSKQFF. In DNA form, the CDR3 reads TGTGCCAGCAGTCCCAGTTGGAGTAAGCAGTTCTTC.

This chain connects TRBV18 to TRBJ1-1; weak D call: TRBD1 (5 bases). The CDR3 runs 14 residues. V dropped 2 bases and J dropped 1 base, with 8 bases sitting between them. Germline values: CDR1 KGHSH, CDR2 LQKENI. The CDR3 DNA reads as TGTGCCAGCTCACCATCCGGGGGGAACACTGAAGCTTTCTTT. Translation gives CASSPSGGNTEAFF.

J is TRBJ1-1 and V is TRBV10-3; TRBD1 is a possible D gene (6 bases). CDR3 length equals 14 residues. Germline CDR1 is ENHRY and CDR2 is SYGVKD. The V and J ends lost 5 bases and 1 base respectively, with 11 bases between them. CDR3 in amino acids: CAISSPDRNTEAFF. The DNA for the CDR3 is TGTGCCATCAGTTCCCCGGACAGGAACACTGAAGCTTTCTTT.

This sequence joins TRBV6-5 and TRBJ1-4; D is unclear. CDR1 is MNHEY, CDR2 SVGAGI, per germline. Trimming stripped 6 bases from V and 8 bases from J, with 16 bases between. This CDR3 region has 14 residues. CDR3 residues: CASSTEKAAEKLFF. The CDR3 DNA follows: TGTGCCAGCAGCACCGAGAAGGCGGCCGAAAAACTGTTTTTT.

V and J are TRBV5-1 and TRBJ2-3; perhaps TRBD1 as D (6 bases). The CDR3 is 11 residues long. V was shortened by 3 bases and J by 9 bases, with 8 bases between the two germline ends. Germline V gives CDR1 SGHRS, CDR2 YFSETQ. The CDR3 region has the DNA TGCGCCAGCAGCTCGGACAGAACGCAGTATTTT. Protein product: CASSSDRTQYF.

This clone was seen a few times. The chain has TRBV19 and TRBJ1-1, with D possibly being TRBD1 (6 bases). The germline V and J ends were trimmed by 3 bases and 0 bases, with 11 bases remaining between them. The CDR3 extends over 15 amino acids. Germline assignment: CDR1 LNHDA and CDR2 SQIVND (reference sequence). DNA of the CDR3: TGTGCCAGTAGTATTGACGGACAGCTGAACACTGAAGCTTTCTTT. The encoded protein is CASSIDGQLNTEAFF.

V gene TRBV7-9 combines with J gene TRBJ1-3; D ambiguous. CDR1 is SEHNR and CDR2 is FQNEAQ in the germline V gene (reference sequence). The CDR3 is 16 residues long. Trimming took off 6 bases at V and 3 bases at J, with 18 bases between the two ends. The CDR3 reads CASRTPGRESGNTIYF. CDR3 nucleotide sequence: TGTGCCAGCAGAACTCCGGGAAGAGAGAGTGGAAACACCATATATTTT.

The chain recombines TRBV7-2 with TRBJ2-3, with 7 bases identical to TRBD1. The CDR3 extends over 16 amino acids. Germline V gene sequence: CDR1 SGHTA, CDR2 FQGNSA. J lost 7 bases, V lost 0 bases, and 10 bases had no gene match. The CDR3 sequence: CASSLARGPRPNTQYF. The CDR3 bases are TGTGCCAGCAGCTTAGCGAGGGGGCCCCGGCCAAATACGCAGTATTTT.

This clone was observed once. V usage is TRBV21-1 and J usage is TRBJ1-1. TRBV21-1 is given as a pseudogene. The CDR3 spans 15 residues. CDR3 nucleotides: TGTGCCAGCAGCAAAGGGGGGGGAAGCCACACTGAAGCTTTCTTT. It is translated as CASSKGGGSHTEAFF.

The chain uses TRBV18 and TRBJ2-7; 7 bases are a match to TRBD1. The CDR3 is 15 residues long. V shed 1 base and J 3 bases; nucleotides not matched to a gene: 6. Germline CDR1 reads KGHSH; CDR2 reads LQKENI. CDR3 DNA: TGTGCCAGCTCACCACTGACAGGGAAGTTCTACGAGCAGTACTTC. Translation: CASSPLTGKFYEQYF.

The genes are TRBV18 and TRBJ2-1; 16 bases align to TRBD2. The CDR3 length is 14 residues. The V gene end was trimmed by 3 bases and the J gene end by 10 bases; junction bases not matched to a gene: 0. Germline lookup yields CDR1 KGHSH and CDR2 LQKENI. CDR3 nucleotides: TGTGCCAGCTCACCGGGACTAGCGGGAGGGGAGCAGTTCTTC. It encodes CASSPGLAGGEQFF.